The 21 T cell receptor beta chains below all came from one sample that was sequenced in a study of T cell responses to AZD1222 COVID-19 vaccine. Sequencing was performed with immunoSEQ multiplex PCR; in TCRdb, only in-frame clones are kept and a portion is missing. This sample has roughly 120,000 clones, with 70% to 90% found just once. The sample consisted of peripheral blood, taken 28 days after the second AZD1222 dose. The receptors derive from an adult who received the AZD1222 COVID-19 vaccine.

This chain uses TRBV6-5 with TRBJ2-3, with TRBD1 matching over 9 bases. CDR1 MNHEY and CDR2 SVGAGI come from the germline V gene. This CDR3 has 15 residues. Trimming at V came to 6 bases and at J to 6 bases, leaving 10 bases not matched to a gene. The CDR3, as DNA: TGTGCCAGCAGCCGTGACAGGGGGAATACGGATACGCAGTATTTT. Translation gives CASSRDRGNTDTQYF.

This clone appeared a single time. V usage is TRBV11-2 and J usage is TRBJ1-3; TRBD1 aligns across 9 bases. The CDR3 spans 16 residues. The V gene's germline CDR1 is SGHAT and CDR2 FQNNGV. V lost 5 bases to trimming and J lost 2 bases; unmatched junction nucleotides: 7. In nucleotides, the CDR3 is TGTGCCAGCAGCCCCGGACAGGGGAGGGCTGGAAACACCATATATTTT. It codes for CASSPGQGRAGNTIYF.

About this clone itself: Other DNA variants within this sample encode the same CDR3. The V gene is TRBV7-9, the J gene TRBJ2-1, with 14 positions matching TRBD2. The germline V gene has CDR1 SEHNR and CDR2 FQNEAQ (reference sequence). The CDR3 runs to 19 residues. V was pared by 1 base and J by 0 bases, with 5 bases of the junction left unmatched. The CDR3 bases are TGTGCCAGCAGCTTAGGACTAGCGGGAGGGTCTAGCTCCTACAATGAGCAGTTCTTC. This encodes CASSLGLAGGSSSYNEQFF. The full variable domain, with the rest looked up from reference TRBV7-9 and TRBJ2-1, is DTGVSQNPRHKITKRGQNVTFRCDPISEHNRLYWYRQTLGQGPEFLTYFQNEAQLEKSRLLSDRFSAERPKGSFSTLEIQRTEQGDSAMYLCASSLGLAGGSSSYNEQFFGPGTRLTVL.

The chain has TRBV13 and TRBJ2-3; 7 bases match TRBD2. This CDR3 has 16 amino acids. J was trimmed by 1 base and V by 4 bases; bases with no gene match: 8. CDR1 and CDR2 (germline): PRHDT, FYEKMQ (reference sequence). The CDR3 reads CASSSIRGVGTDTQYF. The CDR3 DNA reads TGTGCCAGCAGCTCGATCCGGGGGGTCGGCACAGATACGCAGTATTTT. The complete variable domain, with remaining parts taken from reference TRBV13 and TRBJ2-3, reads AAGVIQSPRHLIKEKRETATLKCYPIPRHDTVYWYQQGPGQDPQFLISFYEKMQSDKGSIPDRFSAQQFSDYHSELNMSSLELGDSALYFCASSSIRGVGTDTQYFGPGTRLTVL.

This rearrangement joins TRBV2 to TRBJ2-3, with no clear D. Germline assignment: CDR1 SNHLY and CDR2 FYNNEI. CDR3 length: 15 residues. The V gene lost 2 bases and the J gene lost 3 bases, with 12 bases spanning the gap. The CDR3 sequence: CASSESFSGTDTQYF. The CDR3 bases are TGTGCCAGCAGTGAATCCTTTAGTGGGACAGATACGCAGTATTTT.

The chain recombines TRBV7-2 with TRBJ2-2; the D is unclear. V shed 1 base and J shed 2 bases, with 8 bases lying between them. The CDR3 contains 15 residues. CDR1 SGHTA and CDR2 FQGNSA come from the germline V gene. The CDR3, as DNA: TGTGCCAGCAGCTTAGTATGGGGAAACACCGGGGAGCTGTTTTTT. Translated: CASSLVWGNTGELFF.

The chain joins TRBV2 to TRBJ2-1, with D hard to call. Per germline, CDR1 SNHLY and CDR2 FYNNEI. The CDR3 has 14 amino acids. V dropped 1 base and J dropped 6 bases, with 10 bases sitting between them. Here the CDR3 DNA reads TGTGCCAGCAGTGAAGGGCGGCCACTCAATGAGCAGTTCTTC. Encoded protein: CASSEGRPLNEQFF. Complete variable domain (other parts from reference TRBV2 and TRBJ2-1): EPEVTQTPSHQVTQMGQEVILRCVPISNHLYFYWYRQILGQKVEFLVSFYNNEISEKSEIFDDQFSVERPDGSNFTLKIRSTKLEDSAMYFCASSEGRPLNEQFFGPGTRLTVL.

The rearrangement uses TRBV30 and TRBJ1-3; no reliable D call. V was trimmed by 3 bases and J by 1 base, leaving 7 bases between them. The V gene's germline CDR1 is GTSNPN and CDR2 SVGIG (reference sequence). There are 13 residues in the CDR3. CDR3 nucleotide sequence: TGTGCCTGGAGGATTATTTCTGGAAACACCATATATTTT. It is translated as CAWRIISGNTIYF.

The CDR3 loop is CASSLRDSSYGYTF. Here the CDR3 DNA reads TGTGCCAGCAGCTTGAGGGACTCTAGCTATGGCTACACCTTC. This chain joins TRBV7-2 and TRBJ1-2, with TRBD1 as a possible D gene (5 bases). V shed 3 bases and J shed 4 bases, with 12 bases lying between them. The V gene's germline CDR1 is SGHTA and CDR2 FQGNSA. The CDR3 sequence is 14 residues long.

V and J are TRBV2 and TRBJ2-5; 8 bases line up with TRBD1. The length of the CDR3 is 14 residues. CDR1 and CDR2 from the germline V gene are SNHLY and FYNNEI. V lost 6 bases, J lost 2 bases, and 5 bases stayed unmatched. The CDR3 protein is CASRVRQGQETQYF. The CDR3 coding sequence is TGTGCCAGCAGAGTAAGACAGGGGCAAGAGACCCAGTACTTC.

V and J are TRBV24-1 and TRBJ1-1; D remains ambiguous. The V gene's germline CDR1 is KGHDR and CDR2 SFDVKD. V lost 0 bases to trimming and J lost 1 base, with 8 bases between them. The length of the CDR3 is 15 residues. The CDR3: CATSDLQVGNTEAFF. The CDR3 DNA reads TGTGCCACCAGTGATTTGCAGGTCGGGAACACTGAAGCTTTCTTT.

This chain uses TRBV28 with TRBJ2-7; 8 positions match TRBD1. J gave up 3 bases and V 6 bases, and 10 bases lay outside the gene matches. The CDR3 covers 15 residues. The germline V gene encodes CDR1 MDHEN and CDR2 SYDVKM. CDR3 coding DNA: TGTGCCAGCAGCTTAGGACAGGGAACCTACTACGAGCAGTACTTC. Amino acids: CASSLGQGTYYEQYF. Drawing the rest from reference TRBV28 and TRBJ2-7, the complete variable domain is DVKVTQSSRYLVKRTGEKVFLECVQDMDHENMFWYRQDPGLGLRLIYFSYDVKMKEKGDIPEGYSVSREKKERFSLILESASTNQTSMYLCASSLGQGTYYEQYFGPGTRLTVT.

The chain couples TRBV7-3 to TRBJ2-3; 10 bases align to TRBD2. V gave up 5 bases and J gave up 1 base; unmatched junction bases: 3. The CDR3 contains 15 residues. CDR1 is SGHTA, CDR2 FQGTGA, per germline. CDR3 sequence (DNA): TGTGCCAGCAGCATTCTAGCGGGGGGCACAGATACGCAGTATTTT. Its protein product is CASSILAGGTDTQYF.

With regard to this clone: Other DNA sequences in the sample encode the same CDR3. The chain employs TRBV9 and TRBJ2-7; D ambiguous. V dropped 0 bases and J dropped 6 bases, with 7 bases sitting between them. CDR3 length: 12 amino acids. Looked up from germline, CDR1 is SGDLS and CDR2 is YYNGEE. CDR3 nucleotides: TGTGCCAGCAGCGTAGGCAGCAGCGAGCAGTACTTC. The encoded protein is CASSVGSSEQYF.

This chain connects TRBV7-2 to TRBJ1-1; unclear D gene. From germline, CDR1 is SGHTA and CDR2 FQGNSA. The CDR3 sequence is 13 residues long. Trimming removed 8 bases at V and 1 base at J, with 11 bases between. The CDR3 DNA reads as TGTGCCAGCGGGCGGAAGGCGAACACTGAAGCTTTCTTT. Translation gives CASGRKANTEAFF. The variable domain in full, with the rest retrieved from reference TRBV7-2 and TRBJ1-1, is GAGVSQSPSNKVTEKGKDVELRCDPISGHTALYWYRQSLGQGLEFLIYFQGNSAPDKSGLPSDRFSAERTGGSVSTLTIQRTQQEDSAVYLCASGRKANTEAFFGQGTRLTVV.

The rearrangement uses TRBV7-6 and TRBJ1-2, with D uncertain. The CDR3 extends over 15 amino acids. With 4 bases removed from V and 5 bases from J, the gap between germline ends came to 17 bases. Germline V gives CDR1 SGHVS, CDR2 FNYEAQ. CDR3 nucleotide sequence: TGTGCCAGCAGCTCCCATCCAGACTGGAGTTATGGCTACACCTTC. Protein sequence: CASSSHPDWSYGYTF.

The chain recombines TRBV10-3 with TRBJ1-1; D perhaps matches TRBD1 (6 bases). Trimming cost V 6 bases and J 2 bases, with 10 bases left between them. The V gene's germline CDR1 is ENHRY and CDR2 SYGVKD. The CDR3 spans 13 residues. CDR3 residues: CAIRKGGNTEAFF. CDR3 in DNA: TGTGCCATCAGGAAAGGGGGAAACACTGAAGCTTTCTTT.

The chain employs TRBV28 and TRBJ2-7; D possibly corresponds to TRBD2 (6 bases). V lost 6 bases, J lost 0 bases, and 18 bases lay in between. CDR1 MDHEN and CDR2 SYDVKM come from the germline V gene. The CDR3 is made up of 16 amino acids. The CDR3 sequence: CASRIFSGPSSYEQYF. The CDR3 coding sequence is TGTGCCAGCAGGATTTTTAGCGGCCCAAGCTCCTACGAGCAGTACTTC.

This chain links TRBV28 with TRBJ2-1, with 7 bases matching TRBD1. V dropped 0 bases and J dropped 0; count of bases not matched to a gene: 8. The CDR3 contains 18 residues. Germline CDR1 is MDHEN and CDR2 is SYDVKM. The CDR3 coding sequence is TGTGCCAGCAGTTTATGGACACAGGGGCGAAACTCCTACAATGAGCAGTTCTTC. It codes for CASSLWTQGRNSYNEQFF.

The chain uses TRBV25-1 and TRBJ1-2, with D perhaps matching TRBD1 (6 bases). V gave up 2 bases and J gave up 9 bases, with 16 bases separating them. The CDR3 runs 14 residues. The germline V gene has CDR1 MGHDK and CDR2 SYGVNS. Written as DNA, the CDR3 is TGTGCCAGCAGTGAACAGGGACACATACATCGCTACACCTTC. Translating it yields CASSEQGHIHRYTF.

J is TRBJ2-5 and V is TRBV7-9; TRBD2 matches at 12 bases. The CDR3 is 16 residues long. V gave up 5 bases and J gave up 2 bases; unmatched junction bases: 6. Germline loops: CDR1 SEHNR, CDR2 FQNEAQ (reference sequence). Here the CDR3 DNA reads TGTGCCAGCAGCCCAGGACTAGCGGGACCTCAAGAGACCCAGTACTTC. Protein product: CASSPGLAGPQETQYF.